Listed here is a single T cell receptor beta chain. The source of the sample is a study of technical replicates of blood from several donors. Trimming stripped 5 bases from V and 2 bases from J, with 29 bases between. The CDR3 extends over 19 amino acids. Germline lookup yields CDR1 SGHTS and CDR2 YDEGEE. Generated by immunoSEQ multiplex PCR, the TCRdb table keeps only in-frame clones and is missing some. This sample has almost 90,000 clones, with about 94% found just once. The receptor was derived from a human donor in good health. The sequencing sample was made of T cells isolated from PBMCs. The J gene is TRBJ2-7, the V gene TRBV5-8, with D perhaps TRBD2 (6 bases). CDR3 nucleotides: TGTGCCAGCAGTTCCCCAACTAGGCCCTACGGGAGTACAACCTACGAGCAGTACTTC. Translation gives CASSSPTRPYGSTTYEQYF.